The 8 T cell receptor beta chains in this list originate from one sample, sequenced in a study of blood T cells in healthy people across ages. Primed by a sample-barcoded 5' primer and a J-beta primer mix, a second PCR proceeded for 7 to 11 cycles. TCRdb re-derived calls from the 5' RACE reads in MiXCR, one entry per CDR3 protein. The sample includes about 680,000 distinct CDR3 sequences, approximately 50% seen only once; the top ten take roughly 30%. Material for sequencing was blood. The receptor set was obtained from a woman in her sixties or seventies in good health.

Of note for this clonotype: A much larger clone differs by one base, so this may be a read error. V usage is TRBV20-1 and J usage is TRBJ1-6; 7 bases map to TRBD1. From germline, CDR1 is DFQATT and CDR2 SNEGSKA (reference sequence). This CDR3 has 19 residues. V lost 3 bases to trimming and J lost 7 bases; unmatched junction nucleotides: 21. CDR3 nucleotides: TGCAGTGCTAGCGTAGGGAGACAGGGTTATGCGGTAACAAATTCACCCCTCCACTTT. Translation: CSASVGRQGYAVTNSPLHF.

This chain joins TRBV4-2 and TRBJ2-1, with unresolved D. From germline, CDR1 is LGHNA and CDR2 YNFKEQ. The CDR3 runs to 14 residues. The V gene lost 0 bases and the J gene lost 10 bases, with 13 bases spanning the gap. The CDR3 loop reads CASSQDGQVREQFF. CDR3 coding DNA: TGTGCCAGCAGCCAAGATGGCCAGGTCAGGGAGCAGTTCTTC.

Points on this clonotype: A read error is possible here, since a much larger clone lies one base away. The chain is built from TRBV28 and TRBJ2-1; D unclear. The germline gives CDR1 MDHEN, CDR2 SYDVKM. The CDR3 has 13 residues. CDR3 protein: CTSSFLDRNEQFF. CDR3 nucleotide sequence: TGTACCAGCAGTTTCCTCGACCGCAATGAGCAGTTCTTC. The full variable domain, rest sourced from reference TRBV28 and TRBJ2-1, is DVKVTQSSRYLVKRTGEKVFLECVQDMDHENMFWYRQDPGLGLRLIYFSYDVKMKEKGDIPEGYSVSREKKERFSLILESASTNQTSMYLCTSSFLDRNEQFFGPGTRLTVL.

This clonotype has only a few counts. The genes are TRBV13 and TRBJ2-5; 9 bases match TRBD2. This CDR3 comprises 16 residues. V lost 5 bases and J lost 5; bases outside the gene matches: 12. Germline values: CDR1 PRHDT, CDR2 FYEKMQ (reference sequence). The CDR3, as DNA: TGTGCCAGCAGCCTGCAATCCGGGACTAGCAGGGAGACCCAGTACTTC. This sequence encodes CASSLQSGTSRETQYF.

This chain links TRBV4-2 with TRBJ1-1; tentatively, D is TRBD1 (5 bases). CDR1 and CDR2 from the germline V gene are LGHNA and YNFKEQ. The ends were cut back, 5 bases at V and 4 bases at J, with 11 bases in the middle. The CDR3 runs to 13 residues. The CDR3 sequence is CASSTRRGTEAFF. The DNA of the CDR3 is TGTGCCAGCAGCACTAGGAGGGGCACTGAAGCTTTCTTT.

This clonotype was observed a handful of times. The rearrangement links TRBV7-2 to TRBJ1-6; weak D call: TRBD1 (5 bases). The germline V and J ends were trimmed by 5 bases and 2 bases, with 16 bases remaining between them. The CDR3 is 17 amino acids. Germline V gives CDR1 SGHTA, CDR2 FQGNSA. The CDR3 spells CASSILAGGTYNSPLHF. CDR3 in DNA: TGTGCCAGCAGCATCCTAGCCGGGGGAACCTATAATTCACCCCTCCACTTT.

This chain connects TRBV29-1 to TRBJ2-2; TRBD1 matches 7 bases. The CDR3 totals 13 residues. Germline V gene sequence: CDR1 SQVTM, CDR2 ANQGSEA. Trimming cost V 7 bases and J 5 bases; bases outside gene matches: 7. For the CDR3, the DNA is TGCAGCGCCCCGGGACAGAGTACCGGGGAGCTGTTTTTT. Translated: CSAPGQSTGELFF.

This clonotype was seen more than once but under ten times. The CDR3 region has the DNA TGCGCCAGCAGCTTGGAAGGGAAATCCTACAATGAGCAGTTCTTC. Amino acid sequence: CASSLEGKSYNEQFF. The J gene is TRBJ2-1, the V gene TRBV5-1; no clear D. The germline V gene has CDR1 SGHRS and CDR2 YFSETQ. V gave up 0 bases and J gave up 1 base, with 8 bases separating them. CDR3 length: 15 residues.